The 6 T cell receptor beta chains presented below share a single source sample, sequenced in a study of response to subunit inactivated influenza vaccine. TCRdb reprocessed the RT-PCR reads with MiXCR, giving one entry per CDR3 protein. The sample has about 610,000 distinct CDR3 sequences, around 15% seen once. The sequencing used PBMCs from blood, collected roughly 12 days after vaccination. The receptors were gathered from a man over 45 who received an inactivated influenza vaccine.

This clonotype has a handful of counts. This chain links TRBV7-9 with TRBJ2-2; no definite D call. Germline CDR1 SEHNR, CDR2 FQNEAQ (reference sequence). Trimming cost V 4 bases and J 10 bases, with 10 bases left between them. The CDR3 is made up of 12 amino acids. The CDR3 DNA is TGTGCCAGCAGCTCGGACGGGCTGGAGCTGTTTTTT. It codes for CASSSDGLELFF.

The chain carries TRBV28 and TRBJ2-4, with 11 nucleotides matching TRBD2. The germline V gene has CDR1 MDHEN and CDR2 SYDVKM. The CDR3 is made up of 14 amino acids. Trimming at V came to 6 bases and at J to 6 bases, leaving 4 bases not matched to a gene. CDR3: CASRLAGDRNIQYF. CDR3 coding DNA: TGTGCCAGCAGACTAGCGGGAGATAGAAACATTCAGTACTTC.

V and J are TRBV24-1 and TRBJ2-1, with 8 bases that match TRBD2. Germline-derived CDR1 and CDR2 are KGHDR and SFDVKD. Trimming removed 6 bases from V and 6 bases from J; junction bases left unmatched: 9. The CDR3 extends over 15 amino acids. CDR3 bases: TGTGCCACCAGTTCGCAGCGGGAGATCACCAATGAGCAGTTCTTC. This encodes CATSSQREITNEQFF.

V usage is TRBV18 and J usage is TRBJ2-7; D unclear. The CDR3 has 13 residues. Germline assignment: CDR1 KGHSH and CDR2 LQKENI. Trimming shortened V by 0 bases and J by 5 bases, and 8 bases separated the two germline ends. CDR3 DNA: TGTGCCAGCTCACCACCGAGCATAGACGAGCAGTACTTC. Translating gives CASSPPSIDEQYF.

Here the CDR3 reads CASSLRLAEPTDTQYF. CDR3 in DNA: TGCGCCAGCAGCTTGAGACTAGCGGAGCCCACAGATACGCAGTATTTT. The V gene is TRBV5-1, the J gene TRBJ2-3; 9 positions match TRBD2. The length of the CDR3 is 16 residues. Germline loops: CDR1 SGHRS, CDR2 YFSETQ. Trimming removed 1 base from V and 2 bases from J; junction bases left unmatched: 5.

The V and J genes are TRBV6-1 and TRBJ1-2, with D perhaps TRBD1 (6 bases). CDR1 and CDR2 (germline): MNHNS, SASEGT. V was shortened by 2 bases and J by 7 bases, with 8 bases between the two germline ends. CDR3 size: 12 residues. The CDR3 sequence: CASSELGAGYTF. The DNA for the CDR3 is TGTGCCAGCAGTGAACTGGGGGCTGGCTACACCTTC.